This T cell receptor (beta chain) derives from a study of blood T cell repertoires in COVID-19. Adults between roughly 18 and 95 years of age took part from under 25 US areas. Recovery among Cohort 3 donors was established by two negative PCRs, clearance, or symptom resolution. Trimming removed 8 bases from V and 10 bases from J; junction bases left unmatched: 8. Germline-derived CDR1 and CDR2 are LGHDT and YNNKEL (reference sequence). This CDR3 has 13 amino acids. In the study's own analysis: Reference gene primer amplification gave estimated nucleated cell counts. Some clones are missing from TCRdb's copy, which holds only in-frame ones; the method was immunoSEQ multiplex PCR. D and trimming come from the DNA, and the V and J calls and clone size come from that table. This sample has some 330,000 clones; 80% to 90% occur once, and the top ten carry more than 5%. The table lists this clone with a count of one.

This chain joins TRBV3-1 (or the pseudogene TRBV3-2) and TRBJ1-6; 7 nucleotides agree with TRBD1. The receptor was isolated from a man in his thirties or forties who had recovered from COVID-19. Sequenced: PBMCs or T cells enriched from blood (not recorded which). For the CDR3, the DNA is TGTGCCAGCGCAGACAGGGTAGGCTCACCCCTCCACTTT. Translation gives CASADRVGSPLHF.